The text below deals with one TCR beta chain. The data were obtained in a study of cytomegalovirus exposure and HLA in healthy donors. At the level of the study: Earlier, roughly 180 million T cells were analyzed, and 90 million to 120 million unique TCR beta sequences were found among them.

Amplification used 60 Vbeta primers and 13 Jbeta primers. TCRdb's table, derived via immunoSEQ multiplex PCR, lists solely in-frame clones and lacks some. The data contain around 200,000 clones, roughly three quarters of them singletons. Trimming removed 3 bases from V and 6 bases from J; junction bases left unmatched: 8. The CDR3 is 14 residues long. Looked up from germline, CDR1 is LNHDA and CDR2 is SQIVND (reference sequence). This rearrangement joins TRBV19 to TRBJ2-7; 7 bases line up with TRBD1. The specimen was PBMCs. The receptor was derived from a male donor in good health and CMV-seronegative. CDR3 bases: TGTGCCAGTAGTATTATGGGCCGGGACAGCGAGCAGTACTTC. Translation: CASSIMGRDSEQYF.